Sequencing of this T cell receptor beta chain was carried out in a study of cytomegalovirus exposure and HLA in healthy donors. Concerning this clone itself: Its cognate antigen is unknown.

General study points: Immune exposure information comprised only CMV serostatus.

Germline CDR1 is ENHRY and CDR2 is SYGVKD. Trimming stripped 4 bases from V and 1 base from J, with 10 bases between. The CDR3 loop spans 14 amino acids. The PCR ran on 60 Vbeta and 13 Jbeta primers. Method: immunoSEQ multiplex PCR; TCRdb's copy keeps in-frame clones and lacks some. The repertoire holds some 250,000 clones, with roughly four fifths as singletons. Source material: PBMCs. This clonotype was sampled from an older woman in good health and CMV-seropositive. The gene calls are TRBV10-3 and TRBJ1-2, with D possibly being TRBD1 (5 bases). The CDR3 protein is CAISGGALNYGYTF. The CDR3 DNA sequence: TGTGCCATCAGTGGCGGGGCCCTTAACTATGGCTACACCTTC.